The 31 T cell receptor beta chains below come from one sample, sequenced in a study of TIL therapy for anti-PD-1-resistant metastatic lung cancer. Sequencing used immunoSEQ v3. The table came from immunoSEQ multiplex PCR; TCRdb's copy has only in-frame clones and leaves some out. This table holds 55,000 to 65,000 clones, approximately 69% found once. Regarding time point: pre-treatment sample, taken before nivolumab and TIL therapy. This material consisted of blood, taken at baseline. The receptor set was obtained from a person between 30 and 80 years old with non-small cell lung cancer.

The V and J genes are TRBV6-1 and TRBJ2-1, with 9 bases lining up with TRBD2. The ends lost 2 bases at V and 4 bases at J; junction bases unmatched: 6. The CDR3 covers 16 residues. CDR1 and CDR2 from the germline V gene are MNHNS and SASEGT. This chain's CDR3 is CASSERVSGGYNEQFF. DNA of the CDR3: TGTGCCAGCAGTGAAAGGGTTAGCGGGGGTTACAATGAGCAGTTCTTC.

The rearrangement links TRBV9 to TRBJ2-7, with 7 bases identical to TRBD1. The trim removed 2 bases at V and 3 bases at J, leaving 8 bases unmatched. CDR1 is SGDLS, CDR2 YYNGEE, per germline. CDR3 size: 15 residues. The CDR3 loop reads CASSVGTADVYEQYF. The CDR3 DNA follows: TGTGCCAGCAGCGTGGGGACAGCAGATGTCTACGAGCAGTACTTC.

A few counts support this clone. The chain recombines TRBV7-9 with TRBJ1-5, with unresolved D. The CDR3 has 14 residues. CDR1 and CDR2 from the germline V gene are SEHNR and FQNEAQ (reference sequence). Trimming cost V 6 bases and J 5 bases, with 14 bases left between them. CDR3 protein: CASSRAGLDQPQHF. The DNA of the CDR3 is TGTGCCAGCAGTAGGGCAGGACTTGATCAGCCCCAGCATTTT.

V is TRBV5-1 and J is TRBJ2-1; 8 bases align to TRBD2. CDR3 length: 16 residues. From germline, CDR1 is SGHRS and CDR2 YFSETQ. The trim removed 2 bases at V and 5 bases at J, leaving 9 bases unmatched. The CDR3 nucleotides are TGCGCCAGCAGCTTCCTAGCGGGCGAGGGTCACAATGAGCAGTTCTTC. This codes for CASSFLAGEGHNEQFF.

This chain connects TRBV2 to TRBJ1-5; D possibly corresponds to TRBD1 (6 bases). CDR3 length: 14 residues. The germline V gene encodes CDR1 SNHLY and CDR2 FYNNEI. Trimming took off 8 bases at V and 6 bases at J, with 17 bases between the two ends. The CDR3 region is CASCRGGLGQPQHF. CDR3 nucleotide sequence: TGTGCCAGCTGCCGGGGGGGGCTAGGTCAGCCCCAGCATTTT.

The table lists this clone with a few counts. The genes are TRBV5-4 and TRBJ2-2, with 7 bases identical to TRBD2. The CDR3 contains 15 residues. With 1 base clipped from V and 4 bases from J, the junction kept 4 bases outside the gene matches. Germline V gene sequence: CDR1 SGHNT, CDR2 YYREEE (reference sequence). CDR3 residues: CASSLPAGITGELFF. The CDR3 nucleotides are TGTGCCAGCAGCTTGCCAGCGGGGATCACCGGGGAGCTGTTTTTT. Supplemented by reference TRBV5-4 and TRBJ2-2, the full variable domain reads ETGVTQSPTHLIKTRGQQVTLRCSSQSGHNTVSWYQQALGQGPQFIFQYYREEENGRGNFPPRFSGLQFPNYSSELNVNALELDDSALYLCASSLPAGITGELFFGEGSRLTVL.

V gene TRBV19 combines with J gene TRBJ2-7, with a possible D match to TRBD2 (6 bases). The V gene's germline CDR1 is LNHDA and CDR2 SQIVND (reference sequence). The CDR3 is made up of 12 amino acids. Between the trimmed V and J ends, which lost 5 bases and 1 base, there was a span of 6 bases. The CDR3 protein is CASSGGSYEQYF. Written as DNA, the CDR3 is TGTGCCAGTAGTGGGGGGTCCTACGAGCAGTACTTC.

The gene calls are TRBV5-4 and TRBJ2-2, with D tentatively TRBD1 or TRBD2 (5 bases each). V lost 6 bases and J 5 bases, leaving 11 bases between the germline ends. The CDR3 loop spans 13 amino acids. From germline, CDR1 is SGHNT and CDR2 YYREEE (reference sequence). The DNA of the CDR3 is TGTGCCAGCACCCTCTGGGGGACCGGGGAGCTGTTTTTT. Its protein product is CASTLWGTGELFF.

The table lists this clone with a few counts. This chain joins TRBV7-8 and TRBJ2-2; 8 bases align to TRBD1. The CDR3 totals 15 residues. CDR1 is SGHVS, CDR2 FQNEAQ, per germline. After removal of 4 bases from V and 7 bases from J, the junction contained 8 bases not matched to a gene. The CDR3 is CASSSMAGGSGELFF. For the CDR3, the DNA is TGTGCCAGCAGCTCAATGGCAGGGGGCAGCGGGGAGCTGTTTTTT.

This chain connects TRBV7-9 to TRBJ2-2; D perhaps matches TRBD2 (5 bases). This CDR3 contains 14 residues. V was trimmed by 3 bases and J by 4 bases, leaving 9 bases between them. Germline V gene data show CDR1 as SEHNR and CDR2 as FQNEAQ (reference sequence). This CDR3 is CASSLLAGTGELFF. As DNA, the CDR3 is TGTGCCAGCAGCTTGCTAGCAGGCACCGGGGAGCTGTTTTTT. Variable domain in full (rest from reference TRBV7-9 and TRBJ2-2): DTGVSQNPRHKITKRGQNVTFRCDPISEHNRLYWYRQTLGQGPEFLTYFQNEAQLEKSRLLSDRFSAERPKGSFSTLEIQRTEQGDSAMYLCASSLLAGTGELFFGEGSRLTVL.

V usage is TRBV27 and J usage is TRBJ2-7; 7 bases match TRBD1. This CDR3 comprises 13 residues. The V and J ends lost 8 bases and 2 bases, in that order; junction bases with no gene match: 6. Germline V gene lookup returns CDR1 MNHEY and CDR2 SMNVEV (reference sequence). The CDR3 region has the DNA TGTGCCAGCCGCAGACAGGGAACCTACGAGCAGTACTTC. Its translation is CASRRQGTYEQYF.

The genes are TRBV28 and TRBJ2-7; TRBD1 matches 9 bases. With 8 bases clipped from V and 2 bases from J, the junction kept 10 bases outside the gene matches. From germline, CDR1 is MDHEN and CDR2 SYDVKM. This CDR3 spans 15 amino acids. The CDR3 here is CASSTTGTGTYEQYF. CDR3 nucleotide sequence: TGTGCCAGCTCAACCACGGGGACAGGGACCTACGAGCAGTACTTC.

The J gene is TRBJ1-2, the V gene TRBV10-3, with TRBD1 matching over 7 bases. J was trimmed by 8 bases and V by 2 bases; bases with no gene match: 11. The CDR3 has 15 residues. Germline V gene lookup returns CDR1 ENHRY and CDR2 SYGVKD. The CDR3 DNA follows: TGTGCCATCAGTGAGATAGAAAGACAGGGCTGGGGCTACACCTTC. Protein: CAISEIERQGWGYTF.

The CDR3 DNA is TGTGCCGGTCAGGCCGGGGAGCTGTTTTTT. Translated, it gives CAGQAGELFF. J is TRBJ2-2 and V is TRBV7-9; D remains unclear. Trimming cost V 11 bases and J 6 bases, with 7 bases left between them. The germline V gene has CDR1 SEHNR and CDR2 FQNEAQ (reference sequence). The CDR3 loop spans 10 amino acids.

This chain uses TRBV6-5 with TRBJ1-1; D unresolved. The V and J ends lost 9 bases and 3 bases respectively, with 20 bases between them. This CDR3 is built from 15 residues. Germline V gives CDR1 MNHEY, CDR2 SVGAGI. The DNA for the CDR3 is TGTGCCAGAACTGCCAGCCACAAGGTTTACACTGAAGCTTTCTTT. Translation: CARTASHKVYTEAFF.

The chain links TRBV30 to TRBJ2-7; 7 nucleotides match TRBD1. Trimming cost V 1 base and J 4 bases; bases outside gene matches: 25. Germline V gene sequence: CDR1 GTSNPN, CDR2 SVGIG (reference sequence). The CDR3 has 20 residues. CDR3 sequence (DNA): TGTGCCTGGAGTGAAAAAGACAGGGCGTCTACCTGGCATTGGGATTACGAGCAGTACTTC. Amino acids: CAWSEKDRASTWHWDYEQYF.

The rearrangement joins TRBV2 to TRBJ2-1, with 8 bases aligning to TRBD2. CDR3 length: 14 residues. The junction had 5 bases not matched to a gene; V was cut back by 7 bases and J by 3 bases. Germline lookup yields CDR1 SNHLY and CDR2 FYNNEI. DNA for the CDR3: TGTGCCAGCACCAGCGGGAGAGACTACAATGAGCAGTTCTTC. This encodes CASTSGRDYNEQFF.

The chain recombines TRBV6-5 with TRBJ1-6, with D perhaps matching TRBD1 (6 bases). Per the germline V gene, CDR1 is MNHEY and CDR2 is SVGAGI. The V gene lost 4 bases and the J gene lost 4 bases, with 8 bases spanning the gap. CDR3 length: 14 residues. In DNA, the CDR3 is TGTGCCAGCAGTTCTACAGGGTATAATTCACCCCTCCACTTT. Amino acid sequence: CASSSTGYNSPLHF.

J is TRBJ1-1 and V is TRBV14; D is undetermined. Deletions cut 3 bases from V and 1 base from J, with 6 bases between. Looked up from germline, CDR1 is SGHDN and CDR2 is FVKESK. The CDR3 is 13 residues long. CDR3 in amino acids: CASSQPPNTEAFF. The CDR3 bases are TGTGCCAGCAGCCAGCCACCGAACACTGAAGCTTTCTTT.

This CDR3 is CASSLGRGRDYEQYF. CDR3 nucleotides: TGTGCCAGCAGCTTGGGCAGGGGAAGGGACTACGAGCAGTACTTC. The chain combines TRBV13 with TRBJ2-7, with TRBD1 as a possible D gene (6 bases). CDR3 length equals 15 residues. CDR1 and CDR2 (germline): PRHDT, FYEKMQ (reference sequence). Trimming cost V 3 bases and J 3 bases, with 15 bases left between them.

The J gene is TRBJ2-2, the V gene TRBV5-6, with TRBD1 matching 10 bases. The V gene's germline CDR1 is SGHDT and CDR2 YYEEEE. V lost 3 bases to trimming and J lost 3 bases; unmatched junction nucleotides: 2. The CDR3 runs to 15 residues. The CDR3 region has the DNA TGTGCCAGCAGCTGGGGGACAGGGGACACCGGGGAGCTGTTTTTT. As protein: CASSWGTGDTGELFF.

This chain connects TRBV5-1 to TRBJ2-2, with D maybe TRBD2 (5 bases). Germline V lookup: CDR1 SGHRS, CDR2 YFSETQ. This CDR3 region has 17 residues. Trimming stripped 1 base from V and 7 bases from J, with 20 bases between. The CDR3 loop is CASSLPRTERVNGELFF. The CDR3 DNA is TGCGCCAGCAGCTTGCCCCGAACCGAGAGGGTAAACGGGGAGCTGTTTTTT.

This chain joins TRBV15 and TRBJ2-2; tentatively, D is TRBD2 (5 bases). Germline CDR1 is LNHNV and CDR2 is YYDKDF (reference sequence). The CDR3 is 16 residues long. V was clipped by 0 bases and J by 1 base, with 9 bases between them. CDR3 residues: CATSRDRGQNTGELFF. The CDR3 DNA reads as TGTGCCACCAGCAGAGATCGAGGGCAGAACACCGGGGAGCTGTTTTTT.

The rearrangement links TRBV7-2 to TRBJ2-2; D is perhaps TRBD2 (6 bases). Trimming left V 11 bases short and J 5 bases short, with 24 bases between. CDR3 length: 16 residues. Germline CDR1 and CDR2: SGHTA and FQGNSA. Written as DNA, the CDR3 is TGTGCCGTTACCCCTGAGGGCGGGGCCGGGACCGGGGAGCTGTTTTTT. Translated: CAVTPEGGAGTGELFF.

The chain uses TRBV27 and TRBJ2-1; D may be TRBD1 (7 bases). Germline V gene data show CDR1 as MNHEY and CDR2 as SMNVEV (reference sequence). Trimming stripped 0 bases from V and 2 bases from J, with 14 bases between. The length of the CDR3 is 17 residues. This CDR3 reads CASSLSSGGIPYNEQFF. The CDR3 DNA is TGTGCCAGCAGTTTATCCTCAGGGGGGATCCCCTACAATGAGCAGTTCTTC.

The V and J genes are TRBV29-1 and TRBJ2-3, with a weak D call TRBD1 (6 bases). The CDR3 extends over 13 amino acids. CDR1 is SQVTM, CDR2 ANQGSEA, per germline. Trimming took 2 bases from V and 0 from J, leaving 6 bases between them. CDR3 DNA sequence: TGCAGCGTTGAAAGGGGGAGCACAGATACGCAGTATTTT. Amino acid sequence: CSVERGSTDTQYF.

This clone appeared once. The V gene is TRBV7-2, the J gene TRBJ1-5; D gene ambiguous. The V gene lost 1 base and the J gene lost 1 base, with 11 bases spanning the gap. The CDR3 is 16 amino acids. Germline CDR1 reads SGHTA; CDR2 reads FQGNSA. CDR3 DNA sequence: TGTGCCAGCAGCTTAGTTTGGGGTATGAGCAATCAGCCCCAGCATTTT. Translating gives CASSLVWGMSNQPQHF.

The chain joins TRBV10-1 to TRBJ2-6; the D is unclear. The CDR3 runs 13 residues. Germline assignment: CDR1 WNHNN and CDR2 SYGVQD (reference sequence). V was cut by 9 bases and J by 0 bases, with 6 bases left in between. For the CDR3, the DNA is TGCGCCAGAAGAAGCTCTGGGGCCAACGTCCTGACTTTC. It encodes CARRSSGANVLTF.

This CDR3 is CASSPRYVGEQFF. CDR3 coding DNA: TGTGCCAGCTCACCACGTTACGTAGGGGAGCAGTTCTTC. V gene TRBV18 combines with J gene TRBJ2-1; D is unresolved. From germline, CDR1 is KGHSH and CDR2 LQKENI. Trimming removed 1 base from V and 10 bases from J, with 11 bases in between. This CDR3 has 13 amino acids.

The CDR3 DNA follows: TGCGCCAGCAGGGACCCAAGGGATGGAAACACCATATATTTT. Its protein product is CASRDPRDGNTIYF. V usage is TRBV5-1 and J usage is TRBJ1-3, with D hard to call. The CDR3 consists of 14 residues. Germline V gene sequence: CDR1 SGHRS, CDR2 YFSETQ. V was shortened by 5 bases and J by 3 bases, with 12 bases between the two germline ends.

The CDR3 DNA reads TGTGCCAGCAGCTTATCGGGAGGGGGGTTTGGAGATACGCAGTATTTT. Translated, it gives CASSLSGGGFGDTQYF. This sequence joins TRBV7-9 and TRBJ2-3, with TRBD2 matching over 8 bases. Germline V gene lookup returns CDR1 SEHNR and CDR2 FQNEAQ (reference sequence). V shed 2 bases and J 5 bases; nucleotides not matched to a gene: 9. CDR3 length: 16 amino acids.